What follows are 20 T cell receptor beta chains derived from one specimen sequenced in a study of T cell responses to AZD1222 COVID-19 vaccine. The assay was immunoSEQ multiplex PCR, and TCRdb's table has in-frame clones only and misses some. The sample contains approximately 74,000 clones, 65% to 85% of which appear only once. The source was peripheral blood, collected on day 0 of AZD1222 vaccination. These receptors all stem from an adult in good health.

This clone has only a few counts. The V gene is TRBV6-5, the J gene TRBJ2-5; TRBD2 aligns across 7 bases. Per germline, CDR1 MNHEY and CDR2 SVGAGI. Trimming cost V 4 bases and J 2 bases; bases outside gene matches: 10. CDR3 length: 16 amino acids. The CDR3: CASSSLGAGVQETQYF. CDR3 nucleotide sequence: TGTGCCAGCAGTTCCCTAGGGGCGGGGGTGCAAGAGACCCAGTACTTC.

V usage is TRBV6-5 and J usage is TRBJ1-6, with 10 bases identical to TRBD1. Per the germline V gene, CDR1 is MNHEY and CDR2 is SVGAGI. The V gene end was trimmed by 5 bases and the J gene end by 8 bases; junction bases not matched to a gene: 3. The CDR3 is 14 residues long. The CDR3 sequence is CASSPGTGDSPLHF. CDR3 DNA sequence: TGTGCCAGCAGTCCCGGGACAGGGGATTCACCCCTCCACTTT.

The chain employs TRBV29-1 and TRBJ1-1; no firm D call. Trimming cost V 5 bases and J 2 bases, with 12 bases left between them. The germline CDR1 and CDR2 sequences are SQVTM and ANQGSEA. The length of the CDR3 is 13 residues. CDR3 bases: TGCAGCGTTTGTGACAAGCTAAACACTGAAGCTTTCTTT. It encodes CSVCDKLNTEAFF.

The V and J genes are TRBV12-5 and TRBJ2-3; D is perhaps TRBD1 or TRBD2 (5 bases each). This CDR3 comprises 16 residues. Germline V gene sequence: CDR1 LGHNT, CDR2 FRNRAP. Trimming removed 1 base from V and 2 bases from J, with 13 bases in between. The DNA for the CDR3 is TGTGCTAGTGGTTTGGACGAGGGGCAGGTCACAGATACGCAGTATTTT. It yields the protein CASGLDEGQVTDTQYF.

The rearrangement links TRBV19 to TRBJ1-5, with 7 bases aligning to TRBD1. The junction had 12 bases not matched to a gene; V was cut back by 0 bases and J by 7 bases. Germline V CDR1 and CDR2: LNHDA, SQIVND (reference sequence). CDR3 length: 17 amino acids. In nucleotides, the CDR3 is TGTGCCAGTAGTATAGAGGCGGGGAGGGTAGGGGGCCAGCCCCAGCATTTT. Its protein is CASSIEAGRVGGQPQHF.

The chain carries TRBV7-6 and TRBJ2-5; 9 bases fit TRBD1. V lost 1 base, J lost 0 bases, and 9 bases stayed unmatched. The CDR3 extends over 18 amino acids. Looked up from germline, CDR1 is SGHVS and CDR2 is FNYEAQ. CDR3 nucleotide sequence: TGTGCCAGCAGCTTAGTCCGGCCGGGACAGGGTTACCAAGAGACCCAGTACTTC. Its protein is CASSLVRPGQGYQETQYF.

CDR3 DNA sequence: TGTGCCAGCAGCGTAGACAGCCTGAACACTGAAGCTTTCTTT. This gives the protein CASSVDSLNTEAFF. The gene calls are TRBV5-4 and TRBJ1-1, with a tentative D call TRBD1 (5 bases). Germline V lookup: CDR1 SGHNT, CDR2 YYREEE (reference sequence). Trimming left V 4 bases short and J 0 bases short, with 10 bases between. The CDR3 has 14 amino acids.

This clone was detected only a few times. The V and J genes are TRBV27 and TRBJ2-1; D not resolved. The ends were cut back, 1 base at V and 5 bases at J, with 9 bases in the middle. CDR1 and CDR2 from the germline V gene are MNHEY and SMNVEV (reference sequence). The CDR3 totals 14 residues. CDR3 coding DNA: TGTGCCAGCAGTTTATTTACAGACAACAATGAGCAGTTCTTC. Translation gives CASSLFTDNNEQFF.

This clone has more than one count but fewer than ten. The J gene is TRBJ2-7, the V gene TRBV4-2, with 12 bases lining up with TRBD2. The trim removed 0 bases at V and 4 bases at J, leaving 4 bases unmatched. The CDR3 is 16 residues long. Germline CDR1 reads LGHNA; CDR2 reads YNFKEQ. The CDR3 nucleotides are TGTGCCAGCAGCCAAGATCTTGGGACTAGCGGGTACGAGCAGTACTTC. Translated, it gives CASSQDLGTSGYEQYF.

The chain couples TRBV2 to TRBJ1-1, with D unresolved. CDR3 length: 13 amino acids. V was trimmed by 4 bases and J by 2 bases, leaving 8 bases between them. CDR1 and CDR2 (germline): SNHLY, FYNNEI. CDR3 in DNA: TGTGCCAGCAGTGGTTGGGAAAACACTGAAGCTTTCTTT. Protein sequence: CASSGWENTEAFF.

This clone has only one observation. V usage is TRBV5-1 and J usage is TRBJ1-4; D unresolved. Trimming removed 0 bases at V and 4 bases at J, with 19 bases between. Germline V lookup: CDR1 SGHRS, CDR2 YFSETQ. The CDR3 is 18 residues long. The CDR3 loop is CASSLAKTQQTFNEKLFF. The CDR3 bases are TGCGCCAGCAGCTTGGCTAAGACGCAGCAGACCTTTAATGAAAAACTGTTTTTT.

CDR3 coding DNA: TGTGCCAGCAGGTTGAGCTCCTACGAGCAGTACTTC. It translates to CASRLSSYEQYF. V is TRBV5-8 and J is TRBJ2-7, with D hard to call. CDR3 length: 12 amino acids. V was pared by 5 bases and J by 0 bases, with 6 bases between. Germline V gene data show CDR1 as SGHTS and CDR2 as YDEGEE.

This chain uses TRBV7-9 with TRBJ2-5; no firm D call. Trimming took off 7 bases at V and 1 base at J, with 10 bases between the two ends. The CDR3 is made up of 13 amino acids. Germline loops: CDR1 SEHNR, CDR2 FQNEAQ (reference sequence). The CDR3 sequence is CASNFGLQETQYF. DNA of the CDR3: TGTGCCAGCAACTTCGGGCTCCAAGAGACCCAGTACTTC.

This sequence joins TRBV11-3 and TRBJ2-7; tentatively, D is TRBD2 (6 bases). Trimming took 5 bases from V and 0 from J, leaving 20 bases between them. The CDR3 spans 17 residues. Germline CDR1 and CDR2: SGHNT and YENEEA. The CDR3 DNA sequence: TGTGCCAGCAGCCGACCGGAGGGCAGAATGCCCTCCTACGAGCAGTACTTC. It is translated as CASSRPEGRMPSYEQYF.

The V gene is TRBV10-1, the J gene TRBJ2-7; 7 bases match TRBD2. Per germline, CDR1 WNHNN and CDR2 SYGVQD (reference sequence). The CDR3 loop spans 14 amino acids. Trimming cost V 3 bases and J 2 bases; bases outside gene matches: 4. The DNA for the CDR3 is TGCGCCAGCAGTGAATCCCGGGAGGCCTACGAGCAGTACTTC. Its translation: CASSESREAYEQYF.

J is TRBJ2-3 and V is TRBV27; no definite D call. The germline V gene has CDR1 MNHEY and CDR2 SMNVEV (reference sequence). Trimming left V 7 bases short and J 7 bases short, with 9 bases between. The CDR3 extends over 11 amino acids. The chain's CDR3 is CASTSSHTQYF. The CDR3, as DNA: TGTGCCAGCACCAGTTCGCATACGCAGTATTTT.

The CDR3 sequence is CASSLASEQFF. The CDR3, as DNA: TGTGCCAGCAGTTTAGCTTCCGAGCAGTTCTTC. This chain connects TRBV12-3 or TRBV12-4 to TRBJ2-1; no clear D gene. V lost 0 bases to trimming and J lost 10 bases, with 4 bases between them. The CDR3 totals 11 residues.

J is TRBJ2-7 and V is TRBV7-2; 9 bases fit TRBD2. Germline CDR1 and CDR2: SGHTA and FQGNSA. This CDR3 contains 14 residues. V was pared by 5 bases and J by 4 bases, with 6 bases of the junction left unmatched. The CDR3 here is CASSASGEVYEQYF. CDR3 DNA sequence: TGTGCCAGCAGCGCTAGCGGGGAGGTTTACGAGCAGTACTTC.

This clone was seen a handful of times. V and J are TRBV4-3 and TRBJ1-1; no reliable D call. CDR1 is LGHNA, CDR2 YSLEER, per germline. This CDR3 is built from 15 residues. Trimming stripped 0 bases from V and 6 bases from J, with 14 bases between. The CDR3 here is CASSQEERNGAEAFF. CDR3 coding DNA: TGCGCCAGCAGCCAAGAGGAGAGGAATGGCGCTGAAGCTTTCTTT.

CDR3 residues: CASSRAANEKLFF. The CDR3 bases are TGTGCCAGCAGTCGCGCAGCAAATGAAAAACTGTTTTTT. The V call is TRBV27, the J call TRBJ1-4, with D uncertain. Germline-derived CDR1 and CDR2 are MNHEY and SMNVEV (reference sequence). Trimming took 5 bases from V and 5 from J, leaving 9 bases between them. The CDR3 extends over 13 amino acids. Using reference TRBV27 and TRBJ1-4 for the parts outside the CDR3, the full variable domain is EAQVTQNPRYLITVTGKKLTVTCSQNMNHEYMSWYRQDPGLGLRQIYYSMNVEVTDKGDVPEGYKVSRKEKRNFPLILESPSPNQTSLYFCASSRAANEKLFFGSGTQLSVL.